Listed below are T cell receptor beta chains from one sample, sequenced in a study of blood T cells in healthy people across ages. TCRdb reprocessed the 5' RACE reads with MiXCR, giving one entry per CDR3 protein. The sample records 550,000 to 750,000 distinct CDR3 sequences, 21% being singletons. The sample was blood. These receptors all stem from a man in his sixties or seventies in good health. CDR3s include the opening cysteine and the closing phenylalanine or tryptophan. The D gene is left open where the match is weak. Where a row states a size, it is once, few, many or the class of an expanded clone; other rows omit it.

>TRBD2|TRBJ2-1|many|TRBV4-2|17
CASSHGSGTSGGNEQFF
TGTGCCAGCAGCCACGGGTCCGGGACTAGCGGGGGCAATGAGCAGTTCTTC
>.|TRBJ2-3|few|TRBV7-9|15
CASSLILSGTDTQYF
TGTGCCAGCAGCTTAATTCTGTCGGGCACAGATACGCAGTATTTT
>.|TRBJ2-5|.|TRBV7-2|15
CASSLMEGPRGTQYF
TGTGCCAGCAGCTTAATGGAGGGTCCCCGTGGGACCCAGTACTTC
>.|TRBJ1-3|.|TRBV5-6|18
CASSSFWREPASGNTIYF
TGTGCCAGCAGCTCCTTCTGGAGGGAGCCAGCGTCTGGAAACACCATATATTTT
>TRBD1|TRBJ1-2|few|TRBV4-1|15
CASSLLTDRGQGYTF
TGCGCCAGCAGCCTTCTTACGGACAGGGGGCAGGGCTACACCTTC
>.|TRBJ1-5|.|TRBV6-5|13
CASSQGISQPQHF
TGTGCCAGCTCACAGGGTATTAGTCAGCCCCAGCATTTT
>.|TRBJ2-4|many|TRBV29-1|16
CSVDARTAEGENIQYF
TGCAGCGTTGATGCTCGGACAGCCGAAGGGGAAAACATTCAGTACTTC
>.|TRBJ2-7|few|TRBV5-1|13
CASRPSPQNEQYF
TGCGCCAGCCGCCCCAGTCCCCAGAACGAGCAGTACTTC
>TRBD2|TRBJ2-1|.|TRBV12-3/TRBV12-4|15
CASSSSSGSWDEQFF
TGTGCCAGCAGTTCTTCTAGCGGGAGTTGGGATGAGCAGTTCTTC
>.|TRBJ2-1|.|TRBV3-1|15
CASSPQGGVTKEQFF
TGTGCCAGCAGCCCCCAGGGAGGTGTTACAAAGGAGCAGTTCTTC